This passage covers 3 T cell receptor beta chains from one sample sequenced in a study of blood T cell repertoires in COVID-19 (dated by TCRdb to between 2020 and 2021). The method behind the library was the immunoSEQ multiplex PCR assay. TCRdb carries this immuneACCESS record with in-frame sequences only. Its versions omit some clonotypes, under half of them owing to an unresolved V gene in the studies checked, with the rest unexplained. This sample has roughly 420,000 clones in its table, and 85% to 90% of those were observed once. The top ten clones comprise 0.95% to 1% of the sample. Specimen: PBMCs or T cells enriched from blood (not recorded which). Every receptor here comes from a woman aged 30 to 39 with acute COVID-19.

The chain carries TRBV3-1 (or the pseudogene TRBV3-2) and TRBJ2-3; D gene ambiguous. The germline gives CDR1 LGHDT, CDR2 YNNKEL (reference sequence). This CDR3 is built from 16 residues. The V gene lost 1 base and the J gene lost 3 bases, with 14 bases spanning the gap. The CDR3 loop is CASSQAADLRTDTQYF. The CDR3 DNA sequence: TGTGCCAGCAGCCAAGCGGCAGACCTGAGGACAGATACGCAGTATTTT.

The chain is built from TRBV6-4 and TRBJ2-1, with D perhaps matching TRBD1 (5 bases). Trimming removed 0 bases at V and 0 bases at J, with 6 bases between. The CDR3 has 15 amino acids. The germline gives CDR1 MRHNA, CDR2 SNTAGT. The CDR3 protein is CASSDSQASYNEQFF. CDR3 bases: TGTGCCAGCAGTGACTCACAGGCCTCCTACAATGAGCAGTTCTTC.

V usage is TRBV6-5 and J usage is TRBJ2-1, with 9 positions matching TRBD2. The germline CDR1 and CDR2 sequences are MNHEY and SVGAGI. Trimming removed 7 bases from V and 4 bases from J; junction bases left unmatched: 8. This CDR3 has 15 amino acids. The CDR3 DNA reads as TGTGCCAGCATGACCCGCGGGGGGGGGTACAATGAGCAGTTCTTC. It translates to CASMTRGGGYNEQFF.